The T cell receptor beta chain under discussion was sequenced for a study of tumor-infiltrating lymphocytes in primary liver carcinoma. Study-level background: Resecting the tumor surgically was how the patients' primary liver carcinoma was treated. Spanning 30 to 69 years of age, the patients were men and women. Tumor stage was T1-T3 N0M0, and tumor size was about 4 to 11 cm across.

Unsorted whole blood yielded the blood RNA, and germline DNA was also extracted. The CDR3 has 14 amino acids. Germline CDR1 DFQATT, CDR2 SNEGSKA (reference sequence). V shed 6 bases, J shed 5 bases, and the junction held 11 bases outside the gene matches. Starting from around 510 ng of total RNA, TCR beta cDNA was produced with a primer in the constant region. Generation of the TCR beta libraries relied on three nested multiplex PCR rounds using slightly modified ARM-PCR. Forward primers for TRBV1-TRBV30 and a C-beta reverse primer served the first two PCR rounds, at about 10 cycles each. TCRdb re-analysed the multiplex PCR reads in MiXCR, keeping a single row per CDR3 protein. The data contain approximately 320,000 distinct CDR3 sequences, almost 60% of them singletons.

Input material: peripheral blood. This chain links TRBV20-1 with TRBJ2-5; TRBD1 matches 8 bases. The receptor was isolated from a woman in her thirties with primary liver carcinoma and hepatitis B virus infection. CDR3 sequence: CSALVLRGLETQYF. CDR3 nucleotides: TGCAGTGCACTCGTCCTCAGGGGGCTGGAGACCCAGTACTTC.